The source of this TCR beta chain is a study of T cell responses to AZD1222 COVID-19 vaccine. Study-wide results and limits: Spike-specific TCR repertoires showed rising breadth and depth after two AZD1222 doses. Seropositive at baseline were only a handful of AZD1222 recipients. None of the repertoires were sampled until the peak T cell response had passed. Close to half of all spike-specific TCRs reportedly target regions of the variants that are unmutated.

Concerning this clone itself: Its matching antigen is unknown.

Sequencing used immunoSEQ multiplex PCR; TCRdb keeps in-frame clones, though not all of them. Among roughly 120,000 clones listed, 88% were seen once. The clonotype was recovered from an adult in good health. The material was peripheral blood, obtained on day 0 of AZD1222 vaccination.

The CDR3 DNA reads TGCAGCGTTGCCGAGGGGCGGGGTGGCTACACCTTC. Translated: CSVAEGRGGYTF. The rearrangement links TRBV29-1 to TRBJ1-2; a possible D gene is TRBD1 (5 bases). Trimming removed 4 bases at V and 7 bases at J, with 13 bases between. Germline assignment: CDR1 SQVTM and CDR2 ANQGSEA. The CDR3 loop spans 12 amino acids. The complete variable domain, with remaining parts taken from reference TRBV29-1 and TRBJ1-2, reads SAVISQKPSRDICQRGTSLTIQCQVDSQVTMMFWYRQQPGQSLTLIATANQGSEATYESGFVIDKFPISRPNLTFSTLTVSNMSPEDSSIYLCSVAEGRGGYTFGSGTRLTVV.